A selection of T cell receptor beta chains follows, all from one sample in a study of circulating tumor DNA in untreated peripheral T-cell lymphoma. The table came from immunoSEQ multiplex PCR; TCRdb's copy has only in-frame clones and leaves some out. The data show roughly 8,600 clones, roughly four fifths seen once. The sample was tumor tissue. These receptors were obtained from a human donor with peripheral T-cell lymphoma. CDR3s include the opening cysteine and the closing phenylalanine or tryptophan. D genes are given only for firm matches. For some rows the clone size is stated as once, few or many, or as a class when expanded; others skip it.

clone_size: -; d_call: -; j_call: TRBJ2-4; cdr3_length: 15; v_call: TRBV18; cdr3_aa: CASSPVQRSKNIQYF; cdr3_nt: TGTGCCAGCTCACCAGTTCAAAGGTCCAAAAACATTCAGTACTTC
clone_size: -; d_call: -; j_call: TRBJ2-7; cdr3_length: 13; v_call: TRBV10-3; cdr3_aa: CAISLSDGYEQYF; cdr3_nt: TGTGCCATCTCCCTAAGTGACGGTTACGAGCAGTACTTC
clone_size: once; d_call: TRBD1; j_call: TRBJ1-4; cdr3_length: 15; v_call: TRBV6-8; cdr3_aa: CASSTPGQGSEKLFF; cdr3_nt: TGTGCCAGCAGTACCCCGGGACAGGGAAGTGAAAAACTGTTTTTT
clone_size: -; d_call: -; j_call: TRBJ1-1; cdr3_length: 13; v_call: TRBV6-8; cdr3_aa: CASSYAVNTEAFF; cdr3_nt: TGTGCCAGCAGTTACGCAGTGAACACTGAAGCTTTCTTT
clone_size: -; d_call: TRBD1; j_call: TRBJ2-1; cdr3_length: 15; v_call: TRBV6-8; cdr3_aa: CASRRDSSSYNEQFF; cdr3_nt: TGTGCCAGCCGTAGGGACAGTAGCTCCTACAATGAGCAGTTCTTC
clone_size: -; d_call: -; j_call: TRBJ1-3; cdr3_length: 13; v_call: TRBV6-8; cdr3_aa: CASSGYDRNTIYF; cdr3_nt: TGTGCCAGCAGTGGGTATGACCGAAACACCATATATTTT
clone_size: -; d_call: TRBD1; j_call: TRBJ2-5; cdr3_length: 14; v_call: TRBV6-8; cdr3_aa: CASTEGQTQETQYF; cdr3_nt: TGTGCCAGCACCGAGGGACAGACCCAAGAGACCCAGTACTTC
clone_size: -; d_call: -; j_call: TRBJ1-5; cdr3_length: 13; v_call: TRBV6-8; cdr3_aa: CATKGITRQPQHF; cdr3_nt: TGTGCCACCAAGGGGATAACGCGTCAGCCCCAGCATTTT
clone_size: -; d_call: TRBD1; j_call: TRBJ2-1; cdr3_length: 16; v_call: TRBV11-3; cdr3_aa: CASSSPGQGTYNEQFF; cdr3_nt: TGTGCCAGCAGCTCGCCGGGACAGGGGACCTACAATGAGCAGTTCTTC
clone_size: few; d_call: -; j_call: TRBJ1-2; cdr3_length: 12; v_call: TRBV19; cdr3_aa: CASSIGAESYTF; cdr3_nt: TGTGCCAGTAGTATTGGGGCAGAAAGCTACACCTTC
clone_size: -; d_call: -; j_call: TRBJ1-1; cdr3_length: 14; v_call: TRBV12-5; cdr3_aa: CASGERTGRTEAFF; cdr3_nt: TGTGCCAGTGGGGAGAGGACGGGAAGGACTGAAGCTTTCTTT
clone_size: -; d_call: -; j_call: TRBJ1-1; cdr3_length: 14; v_call: TRBV6-8; cdr3_aa: CASSPGTPNTEAFF; cdr3_nt: TGTGCCAGCAGTCCCGGGACACCGAACACTGAAGCTTTCTTT
clone_size: -; d_call: TRBD1; j_call: TRBJ1-2; cdr3_length: 15; v_call: TRBV7-1; cdr3_aa: CASSLTGTGRNGYTF; cdr3_nt: TGTGCCAGCAGCTTAACCGGGACAGGGAGGAATGGCTACACCTTC
clone_size: -; d_call: -; j_call: TRBJ2-3; cdr3_length: 13; v_call: TRBV18; cdr3_aa: CASSRTSTDTQYF; cdr3_nt: TGTGCCAGCTCCCGGACTAGCACAGATACGCAGTATTTT
clone_size: -; d_call: -; j_call: TRBJ2-3; cdr3_length: 14; v_call: TRBV19; cdr3_aa: CASSIRGPTDTQYF; cdr3_nt: TGTGCCAGTAGTATTCGGGGGCCCACAGATACGCAGTATTTT
clone_size: -; d_call: -; j_call: TRBJ2-3; cdr3_length: 12; v_call: TRBV30; cdr3_aa: CAWSGGTDTQYF; cdr3_nt: TGTGCCTGGAGTGGGGGGACAGATACGCAGTATTTT
clone_size: once; d_call: -; j_call: TRBJ1-1; cdr3_length: 15; v_call: TRBV30; cdr3_aa: CAWSVTEGRVAEAFF; cdr3_nt: TGTGCCTGGAGTGTCACCGAGGGCAGAGTCGCTGAAGCTTTCTTT
clone_size: -; d_call: -; j_call: TRBJ1-1; cdr3_length: 14; v_call: TRBV11-3; cdr3_aa: CASSFQGKDTEAFF; cdr3_nt: TGTGCCAGCAGCTTTCAGGGTAAGGACACTGAAGCTTTCTTT
clone_size: -; d_call: -; j_call: TRBJ1-1; cdr3_length: 14; v_call: TRBV10-3; cdr3_aa: CAISEWGLNTEAFF; cdr3_nt: TGTGCCATCAGTGAGTGGGGGCTGAACACTGAAGCTTTCTTT
clone_size: -; d_call: TRBD1; j_call: TRBJ1-1; cdr3_length: 13; v_call: TRBV19; cdr3_aa: CASRPQLDRPLVF; cdr3_nt: TGTGCCAGTAGGCCCCAGCTGGACAGGCCCCTGGTCTTT
clone_size: -; d_call: TRBD1; j_call: TRBJ1-5; cdr3_length: 19; v_call: TRBV6-8; cdr3_aa: CAISDLGQGAAAGNQPQHF; cdr3_nt: TGTGCCATCAGTGACTTGGGACAGGGGGCAGCCGCCGGCAATCAGCCCCAGCATTTT
clone_size: -; d_call: TRBD1; j_call: TRBJ2-2; cdr3_length: 18; v_call: TRBV14; cdr3_aa: CASSQGPRRGLDTGELFF; cdr3_nt: TGTGCCAGCAGCCAAGGCCCTCGCAGGGGGCTCGACACCGGGGAGCTGTTTTTT
clone_size: -; d_call: -; j_call: TRBJ2-5; cdr3_length: 14; v_call: TRBV19; cdr3_aa: CASSPDWDGETQYF; cdr3_nt: TGTGCCAGTAGCCCCGACTGGGATGGAGAGACCCAGTACTTC
clone_size: -; d_call: -; j_call: TRBJ1-1; cdr3_length: 14; v_call: TRBV6-8; cdr3_aa: CVISQIGPNTEAFF; cdr3_nt: TGTGTCATCAGCCAAATAGGCCCCAACACTGAAGCTTTCTTT
clone_size: -; d_call: -; j_call: TRBJ1-4; cdr3_length: 15; v_call: TRBV6-9; cdr3_aa: CASSPDTGLGEKLFF; cdr3_nt: TGTGCCAGCAGTCCGGACACCGGGCTGGGTGAAAAACTGTTTTTT
clone_size: -; d_call: -; j_call: TRBJ1-4; cdr3_length: 14; v_call: TRBV6-8; cdr3_aa: CASSLGRTNEKLFF; cdr3_nt: TGTGCCAGCAGTTTAGGACGGACTAATGAAAAACTGTTTTTT
clone_size: -; d_call: -; j_call: TRBJ1-3; cdr3_length: 15; v_call: TRBV19; cdr3_aa: CASSILMTSGNTIYF; cdr3_nt: TGTGCCAGTAGTATCCTGATGACATCTGGAAACACCATATATTTT
clone_size: -; d_call: TRBD2; j_call: TRBJ2-1; cdr3_length: 16; v_call: TRBV11-3; cdr3_aa: CASSPLPAGGGNEQFF; cdr3_nt: TGTGCCAGCAGCCCCCTTCCGGCGGGGGGGGGAAATGAGCAGTTCTTC
clone_size: -; d_call: -; j_call: TRBJ1-5; cdr3_length: 15; v_call: TRBV29-1; cdr3_aa: CSVARGLGANQPQHF; cdr3_nt: TGCAGCGTTGCCCGGGGCCTAGGTGCTAATCAGCCCCAGCATTTT
clone_size: -; d_call: -; j_call: TRBJ1-1; cdr3_length: 15; v_call: TRBV19; cdr3_aa: CASSIGGRANTEAFF; cdr3_nt: TGTGCCAGTAGTATCGGGGGTCGGGCGAACACTGAAGCTTTCTTT
clone_size: -; d_call: TRBD1; j_call: TRBJ1-1; cdr3_length: 15; v_call: TRBV11-3; cdr3_aa: CASTTSLEDRTEAFF; cdr3_nt: TGTGCCAGCACCACTTCGCTAGAGGACAGGACTGAAGCTTTCTTT
clone_size: -; d_call: -; j_call: TRBJ2-3; cdr3_length: 12; v_call: TRBV30; cdr3_aa: CAWTFGLAKKYF; cdr3_nt: TGTGCCTGGACGTTCGGGCTAGCGAAGAAGTATTTT
clone_size: -; d_call: -; j_call: TRBJ1-6; cdr3_length: 14; v_call: TRBV11-3; cdr3_aa: CASSPPRLGSPLHF; cdr3_nt: TGTGCCAGCAGCCCTCCACGTTTGGGCTCACCCCTCCACTTT
clone_size: -; d_call: -; j_call: TRBJ1-6; cdr3_length: 15; v_call: TRBV6-8; cdr3_aa: CASEGRVASNSPLHF; cdr3_nt: TGTGCCAGCGAGGGCAGGGTGGCATCAAATTCACCCCTCCACTTT
clone_size: few; d_call: TRBD1; j_call: TRBJ1-2; cdr3_length: 15; v_call: TRBV25-1; cdr3_aa: CASSERDREYYGYTF; cdr3_nt: TGTGCCAGCAGTGAAAGGGACAGGGAATACTATGGCTACACCTTC
clone_size: -; d_call: TRBD1; j_call: TRBJ2-7; cdr3_length: 16; v_call: TRBV6-8; cdr3_aa: CASSFKQGSGSYEQYF; cdr3_nt: TGTGCCAGCAGTTTTAAACAGGGGTCCGGGTCCTACGAGCAGTACTTC
clone_size: -; d_call: -; j_call: TRBJ2-7; cdr3_length: 16; v_call: TRBV11-3; cdr3_aa: CASSLDRSLSSYEQYF; cdr3_nt: TGTGCCAGCAGCTTAGATCGCAGCCTAAGCTCCTACGAGCAGTACTTC
clone_size: -; d_call: TRBD1; j_call: TRBJ1-4; cdr3_length: 17; v_call: TRBV9; cdr3_aa: CASSPRTGEATNEKLFF; cdr3_nt: TGTGCCAGCAGCCCACGGACAGGGGAAGCAACTAATGAAAAACTGTTTTTT
clone_size: -; d_call: TRBD2; j_call: TRBJ2-1; cdr3_length: 15; v_call: TRBV5-1; cdr3_aa: CASSHGLAGGHEQFF; cdr3_nt: TGCGCCAGCAGCCACGGACTAGCGGGGGGGCATGAGCAGTTCTTC
clone_size: -; d_call: -; j_call: TRBJ2-2; cdr3_length: 14; v_call: TRBV30; cdr3_aa: CAWSVLRATGELFF; cdr3_nt: TGTGCCTGGAGTGTACTCAGGGCAACCGGGGAGCTGTTTTTT
clone_size: once; d_call: -; j_call: TRBJ1-2; cdr3_length: 14; v_call: TRBV1; cdr3_aa: CASSQAGEADGYTF; cdr3_nt: TGCGCCAGCAGCCAAGCAGGGGAGGCGGATGGCTACACCTTC
clone_size: -; d_call: -; j_call: TRBJ2-7; cdr3_length: 15; v_call: TRBV6-8; cdr3_aa: CASVTQGISSYEQYF; cdr3_nt: TGTGCCAGCGTAACCCAGGGTATAAGCTCCTACGAGCAGTACTTC
clone_size: -; d_call: -; j_call: TRBJ1-6; cdr3_length: 13; v_call: TRBV30; cdr3_aa: CAWSPGQPSPLHF; cdr3_nt: TGTGCCTGGAGTCCTGGACAGCCTTCACCCCTCCACTTT
clone_size: -; d_call: -; j_call: TRBJ1-1; cdr3_length: 13; v_call: TRBV6-8; cdr3_aa: CASSYSWNTEAFF; cdr3_nt: TGTGCCAGCAGTTACTCTTGGAACACTGAAGCTTTCTTT
clone_size: -; d_call: -; j_call: TRBJ2-5; cdr3_length: 14; v_call: TRBV11-3; cdr3_aa: CASSLGMGSRTQYF; cdr3_nt: TGTGCCAGCAGCTTAGGCATGGGATCGCGAACCCAGTACTTC
clone_size: -; d_call: -; j_call: TRBJ2-7; cdr3_length: 14; v_call: TRBV2; cdr3_aa: CASSVALQTYEQYF; cdr3_nt: TGTGCCAGCAGCGTAGCTTTACAGACCTACGAACAGTACTTC
clone_size: -; d_call: -; j_call: TRBJ2-1; cdr3_length: 14; v_call: TRBV30; cdr3_aa: CAWVGAGYYNEQFF; cdr3_nt: TGTGCCTGGGTAGGGGCAGGGTACTACAATGAGCAGTTCTTC
clone_size: -; d_call: -; j_call: TRBJ2-1; cdr3_length: 14; v_call: TRBV11-3; cdr3_aa: CASRSDLERGEQFF; cdr3_nt: TGTGCCAGCAGGTCCGACTTGGAACGGGGTGAGCAGTTCTTC
clone_size: -; d_call: TRBD1; j_call: TRBJ1-5; cdr3_length: 15; v_call: TRBV9; cdr3_aa: CASRPGQGDNQPQHF; cdr3_nt: TGTGCCAGCCGCCCAGGACAGGGAGACAATCAGCCCCAGCATTTT
clone_size: -; d_call: TRBD2; j_call: TRBJ2-5; cdr3_length: 15; v_call: TRBV18; cdr3_aa: CASSETSGGQETQYF; cdr3_nt: TGTGCCAGCTCGGAGACTAGCGGGGGACAAGAGACCCAGTACTTC
clone_size: -; d_call: -; j_call: TRBJ1-3; cdr3_length: 12; v_call: TRBV10-2; cdr3_aa: CASLQSGNTIYF; cdr3_nt: TGCGCCAGCCTCCAGTCTGGAAACACCATATATTTT
clone_size: -; d_call: -; j_call: TRBJ1-1; cdr3_length: 14; v_call: TRBV6-7; cdr3_aa: CASSGRGVNTEAFF; cdr3_nt: TGTGCCAGCAGTGGGAGAGGAGTGAACACTGAAGCTTTCTTT
clone_size: -; d_call: -; j_call: TRBJ2-7; cdr3_length: 12; v_call: TRBV6-8; cdr3_aa: CASSLQTYEQYF; cdr3_nt: TGTGCCAGCAGTTTACAGACCTACGAGCAGTACTTC
clone_size: once; d_call: -; j_call: TRBJ1-1; cdr3_length: 16; v_call: TRBV11-3; cdr3_aa: CASSFPGAGMNTEAFF; cdr3_nt: TGTGCCAGCAGCTTCCCGGGGGCTGGGATGAACACTGAAGCTTTCTTT
clone_size: -; d_call: -; j_call: TRBJ1-1; cdr3_length: 11; v_call: TRBV30; cdr3_aa: CAWPGPGEAFF; cdr3_nt: TGTGCCTGGCCTGGTCCGGGTGAAGCTTTCTTT
clone_size: -; d_call: -; j_call: TRBJ2-1; cdr3_length: 13; v_call: TRBV6-8; cdr3_aa: CASARQVGNEQFF; cdr3_nt: TGTGCCAGCGCGAGACAGGTGGGGAATGAGCAGTTCTTC
clone_size: -; d_call: TRBD1; j_call: TRBJ2-7; cdr3_length: 14; v_call: TRBV30; cdr3_aa: CAWSTSTGFGEQYF; cdr3_nt: TGTGCCTGGAGTACTTCGACAGGGTTCGGGGAGCAGTACTTC
clone_size: -; d_call: TRBD1; j_call: TRBJ2-1; cdr3_length: 17; v_call: TRBV14; cdr3_aa: CASSQYIGTAMPYEQFF; cdr3_nt: TGTGCCAGCAGCCAATATATTGGGACAGCCATGCCGTATGAGCAGTTCTTC
clone_size: -; d_call: TRBD1; j_call: TRBJ1-2; cdr3_length: 15; v_call: TRBV6-8; cdr3_aa: CASSYSGQGGGGYTF; cdr3_nt: TGTGCCAGCAGTTATTCGGGACAGGGAGGAGGGGGCTACACCTTC